A selection of T cell receptor beta chains follows, all from one sample in a study of cytomegalovirus exposure and HLA in healthy donors. Clones were sequenced by immunoSEQ multiplex PCR, and TCRdb holds only the in-frame ones, with some missing. The sample includes roughly 53,000 clones. Sequencing was done on a sample of PBMCs. The receptors derive from a man younger than 30 in good health and CMV-seropositive. Both conserved end residues are part of each CDR3.

TRBJ1-1	TRBV5-1	CASSVQGEGTEAFF
TRBJ2-1	TRBV5-4	CAMPGLADYNEQFF
TRBJ1-1	TRBV9	CASSPGVFDKGTEAFF
.	TRBV18	CASSRNPEDEQYF
TRBJ2-6	TRBV27	CASRYTGHSGANVLTF
TRBJ1-6	TRBV27	CASSWRGSSYNSPLHF
TRBJ2-5	TRBV7-3	CASSLKPSRGETQYF
TRBJ1-1	TRBV30	CAWTMVNTEAFF
TRBJ1-5	TRBV19	CASSVTGGRQPQHF
TRBJ2-7	TRBV19	CASSGGGRNEQYF
.	TRBV5-5	CASSPEGRRANYEQYF
TRBJ2-2	TRBV28	CASSSRAGGFGELFF
TRBJ1-1	TRBV7-8	CASSLGDNRDTEAFF
TRBJ2-5	TRBV7-9	CASSLERVAEYF
TRBJ2-1	TRBV11-2	CASSWELVNEQFF
TRBJ1-2	TRBV4-2	CASSHSRDRGSVYGYTF
TRBJ1-1	TRBV18	CASSLARGDTEAFF
TRBJ2-2	TRBV7-3	CASSLNSGRRTGELFF
TRBJ2-1	TRBV2	CASNPSNKQFF
TRBJ1-5	TRBV30	CAWSPSGLKQPQHF
TRBJ2-3	TRBV9	CASSPLAGTSGYTQYF
TRBJ2-1	TRBV9	CASSWSEGRVVNEQFF
TRBJ2-1	TRBV6-5	CASSYELGGYNEQFF
TRBJ2-7	TRBV5-6	CASSFFSGTYEQYF
TRBJ1-2	TRBV5-1	CASSASDNNYGYTF
TRBJ1-5	TRBV27	CASSLSREGNQPQHF
TRBJ2-1	TRBV30	CAWSAGGELGNEQFF
TRBJ1-1	TRBV6-1	CASSESVAGRQGNSEAFF
TRBJ2-2	TRBV7-3	CASSQLAGTGRTGELFF
TRBJ1-1	TRBV6-5	CASIEPRGGNTEAFF
TRBJ2-2	TRBV29-1	CSGTTGGNGELFF
TRBJ2-5	TRBV2	CASRAPDRGQETQYF
TRBJ2-1	TRBV6-4	CASSEVASGSGEQFF
TRBJ2-2	TRBV7-9	CASSPRQAGELFF
TRBJ1-4	TRBV18	CASSPGQNEKLFF
TRBJ2-1	TRBV11-2	CASSLDSGGNNEQFF
TRBJ2-7	TRBV4-1	CASSPLAGGGYEQYF
TRBJ2-6	TRBV28	CASSMFRTGGSGANVLTF
TRBJ2-3	TRBV7-2	CASSLISTDTQYF
TRBJ1-2	TRBV19	CASSTIMGTAHGYTF
TRBJ1-1	TRBV5-4	CASSVDRVNTEAFF
TRBJ2-7	TRBV5-1	CASSSGTGGPYEQYF
TRBJ2-1	TRBV30	CAWSDTGLDNEQFF
TRBJ2-7	TRBV25-1	CASSEVQRDPYEQYF
.	TRBV5-1	CASSLGGRNDEQYF
TRBJ2-5	TRBV5-1	CASSPGAGADETQYF
TRBJ1-4	TRBV11-2	CASSPLTGREKLFF
TRBJ2-7	TRBV5-1	CASSLGGLRDEQYF
TRBJ1-5	TRBV19	CASAHGQDQPQHF
TRBJ1-5	TRBV28	CASTTFTGDGNQPQHF
TRBJ2-1	TRBV27	CASSFYAGGPHNEQFF
TRBJ2-3	TRBV5-4	CASSTYLGASDTQYF
TRBJ1-2	TRBV15	CATNSRTGEGYTF
TRBJ2-7	TRBV9	CASSDRDRGHEQYF
TRBJ2-1	TRBV29-1	CSAGLEAYNEQFF
TRBJ2-5	TRBV11-3	CASSYRLYLQETQYF
TRBJ2-1	TRBV11-3	CASSLVNYYEQFF
TRBJ1-2	TRBV19	CASSMAQGVDYGYTF
TRBJ2-1	TRBV27	CASIAGAFGNEQFF